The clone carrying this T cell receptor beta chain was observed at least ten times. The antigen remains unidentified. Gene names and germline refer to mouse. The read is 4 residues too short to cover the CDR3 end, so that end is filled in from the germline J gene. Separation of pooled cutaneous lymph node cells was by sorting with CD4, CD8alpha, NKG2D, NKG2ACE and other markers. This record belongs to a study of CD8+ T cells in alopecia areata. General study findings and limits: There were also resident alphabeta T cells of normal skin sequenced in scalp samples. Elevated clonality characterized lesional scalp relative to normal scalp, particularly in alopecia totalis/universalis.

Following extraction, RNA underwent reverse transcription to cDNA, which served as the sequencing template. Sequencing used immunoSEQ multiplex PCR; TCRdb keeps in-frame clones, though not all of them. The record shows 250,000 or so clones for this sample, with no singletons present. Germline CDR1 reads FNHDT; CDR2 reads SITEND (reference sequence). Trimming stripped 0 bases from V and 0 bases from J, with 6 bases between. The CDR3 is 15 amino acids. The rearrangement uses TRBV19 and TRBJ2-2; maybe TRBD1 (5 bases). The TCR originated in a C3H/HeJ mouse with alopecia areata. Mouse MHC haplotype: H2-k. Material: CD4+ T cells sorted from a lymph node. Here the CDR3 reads CASSIEGTNTGQLYF. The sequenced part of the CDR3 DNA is TGTGCCAGCAGTATAGAGGGGACAAACACCGGG.